What follows are 21 T cell receptor beta chains derived from one specimen sequenced in a study of OX40 agonist ivuxolimab in advanced cancers. Clones were sequenced by immunoSEQ multiplex PCR, and TCRdb holds only the in-frame ones, with some missing. The sample lists roughly 80,000 clones, over 75% occurring once. The sample consisted of CD4+ or CD8+ T cells sorted from blood, taken in a trial of the OX40 agonist ivuxolimab. These TCRs come from an adult with an advanced solid tumor such as melanoma, head and neck, liver or kidney cancer.

This clone has just one count. The V gene is TRBV19, the J gene TRBJ2-2; 11 bases map to TRBD1. This CDR3 is 15 amino acids long. J gave up 5 bases and V 8 bases, and 7 bases lay outside the gene matches. Germline V gives CDR1 LNHDA, CDR2 SQIVND (reference sequence). The CDR3 protein is CASAWTGGQTGELFF. CDR3 DNA: TGTGCCAGTGCCTGGACAGGGGGCCAAACCGGGGAGCTGTTTTTT.

The count of this clone is one. The chain is built from TRBV5-4 and TRBJ2-5; 11 positions agree with TRBD2. V lost 3 bases and J lost 5; bases outside the gene matches: 3. This CDR3 has 14 amino acids. The germline V gene has CDR1 SGHNT and CDR2 YYREEE (reference sequence). The CDR3 DNA reads as TGTGCCAGCAGCTCGACTAGCGGGGCCGAGACCCAGTACTTC. Translating it yields CASSSTSGAETQYF.

The chain joins TRBV27 to TRBJ1-1; TRBD1 matches at 9 bases. V was pared by 5 bases and J by 3 bases, with 13 bases of the junction left unmatched. Germline CDR1 and CDR2: MNHEY and SMNVEV (reference sequence). The CDR3 runs to 17 residues. The CDR3 protein is CASSLGQGGSRDTEAFF. The CDR3 coding sequence is TGTGCCAGCAGTCTGGGACAGGGCGGTTCTCGGGACACTGAAGCTTTCTTT.

The V call is TRBV27, the J call TRBJ2-6; D gene uncertain. There are 14 residues in the CDR3. Germline V gene sequence: CDR1 MNHEY, CDR2 SMNVEV (reference sequence). V lost 2 bases and J lost 0, with 2 bases in between. The CDR3 DNA reads TGTGCCAGCAGTTTAACCTCTGGGGCCAACGTCCTGACTTTC. Translated: CASSLTSGANVLTF.

This chain links TRBV10-2 with TRBJ1-3; D is ambiguous. Germline V gene sequence: CDR1 WSHSY, CDR2 SAAADI. The V end lost 10 bases, the J end lost 1 base, and 5 bases lay between the germline ends. The CDR3 length is 11 residues. The CDR3 loop is CATRSGNTIYF. DNA of the CDR3: TGCGCCACCCGATCTGGAAACACCATATATTTT.

The sample holds one count of this clone. The chain recombines TRBV5-3 with TRBJ2-5; D not resolved. TRBV5-3 is an open reading frame whose function is uncertain. V lost 5 bases and J 6 bases, leaving 2 bases between the germline ends. The CDR3 sequence is 9 residues long. The CDR3 coding sequence is TGTGCCAGAAGTCAGACCCAGTACTTC. This encodes CARSQTQYF.

The table lists this clone with a count of one. V and J are TRBV7-9 and TRBJ2-7; D is unresolved. Germline CDR1 SEHNR, CDR2 FQNEAQ (reference sequence). This CDR3 is 13 amino acids long. V dropped 4 bases and J dropped 0 bases, with 7 bases sitting between them. The CDR3 loop is CASSSRSSYEQYF. CDR3 bases: TGTGCCAGCAGCTCCAGGAGCTCCTACGAGCAGTACTTC.

This clone was picked up a small number of times. The CDR3 protein is CAISEADSGPAQETQYF. In DNA, the CDR3 is TGTGCCATCAGTGAGGCGGACAGCGGCCCTGCACAAGAGACCCAGTACTTC. The chain couples TRBV10-3 to TRBJ2-5, with TRBD1 as a possible D gene (6 bases). Per the germline V gene, CDR1 is ENHRY and CDR2 is SYGVKD. V lost 2 bases and J 2 bases, leaving 18 bases between the germline ends. CDR3 size: 17 residues.

This chain uses TRBV6-6 with TRBJ2-3, with 12 bases fitting TRBD2. With V trimmed by 6 bases and J by 4 bases, 5 bases remained unmatched. The germline CDR1 and CDR2 sequences are MNHNY and SVGAGI (reference sequence). The CDR3 length is 15 residues. The CDR3 DNA reads as TGTGCCAGCAGAAGGACTAGCGGGAATTCAGATACGCAGTATTTT. It translates to CASRRTSGNSDTQYF.

The chain has TRBV28 and TRBJ1-2; D unclear. V was shortened by 2 bases and J by 4 bases, with 11 bases between the two germline ends. Germline V gives CDR1 MDHEN, CDR2 SYDVKM. The CDR3 covers 14 residues. The DNA of the CDR3 is TGTGCCAGCAGTTTACTCGAGGGAGGCTATGGCTACACCTTC. It is translated as CASSLLEGGYGYTF.

The CDR3 spells CATSRGPGGPYNEQFF. CDR3 bases: TGTGCCACCAGCCGCGGGCCGGGGGGGCCTTACAATGAGCAGTTCTTC. The genes are TRBV15 and TRBJ2-1; TRBD2 matches at 8 bases. The germline V gene encodes CDR1 LNHNV and CDR2 YYDKDF (reference sequence). Germline trimming cut 5 bases from V and 4 bases from J; bases unmatched to any gene: 10. This CDR3 has 16 residues.

The rearrangement links TRBV7-8 to TRBJ2-1; D is perhaps TRBD1 (7 bases). The V gene lost 3 bases and the J gene lost 7 bases, with 10 bases spanning the gap. The CDR3 runs to 13 residues. Germline CDR1 SGHVS, CDR2 FQNEAQ. CDR3 sequence reads: CASSFPGGNEQFF. In nucleotides, the CDR3 is TGTGCCAGCAGCTTCCCAGGGGGGAATGAGCAGTTCTTC.

The rearrangement uses TRBV19 and TRBJ1-5; D might be TRBD1 (5 bases). From germline, CDR1 is LNHDA and CDR2 SQIVND (reference sequence). Trimming took 7 bases from V and 5 from J, leaving 21 bases between them. This CDR3 region has 16 residues. The CDR3 protein is CASKPHPQGRYQPQHF. In nucleotides, the CDR3 is TGTGCCAGTAAACCCCACCCCCAGGGAAGGTATCAGCCCCAGCATTTT.

The chain has TRBV27 and TRBJ2-5; a possible D gene is TRBD2 (5 bases). V lost 2 bases and J 4 bases, leaving 5 bases between the germline ends. This CDR3 is 12 amino acids long. Germline lookup yields CDR1 MNHEY and CDR2 SMNVEV (reference sequence). The CDR3 spells CASSLRGETQYF. CDR3 coding DNA: TGTGCCAGCAGTTTACGGGGAGAGACCCAGTACTTC.

The chain uses TRBV28 and TRBJ2-7; no reliable D call. CDR1 and CDR2 (germline): MDHEN, SYDVKM. V lost 1 base and J lost 3, with 10 bases in between. The CDR3 covers 14 residues. The CDR3 DNA sequence: TGTGCCAGCAGTTTATTTGGGCCTCTCTACGAGCAGTACTTC. This gives the protein CASSLFGPLYEQYF.

This chain joins TRBV30 and TRBJ1-2, with 8 bases aligning to TRBD1. This CDR3 contains 13 residues. The germline V gene encodes CDR1 GTSNPN and CDR2 SVGIG (reference sequence). Unmatched junction bases numbered 9, after V lost 8 bases and J lost 4 bases. This CDR3 is CARSTGDGYGYTF. The CDR3 coding sequence is TGTGCCAGGTCGACAGGGGACGGCTATGGCTACACCTTC.

In this sample, this clone turned up a few times. The CDR3: CASSLRDPEPGGQYF. The CDR3 bases are TGTGCCAGCAGCTTGCGGGACCCAGAACCTGGCGGGCAGTACTTC. This chain uses TRBV7-2 with TRBJ2-7; tentatively, D is TRBD2 (6 bases). The V end lost 3 bases, the J end lost 9 bases, and 21 bases lay between the germline ends. Germline lookup yields CDR1 SGHTA and CDR2 FQGNSA. The CDR3 runs to 15 residues. The variable domain in full, with the rest retrieved from reference TRBV7-2 and TRBJ2-7, is GAGVSQSPSNKVTEKGKDVELRCDPISGHTALYWYRQSLGQGLEFLIYFQGNSAPDKSGLPSDRFSAERTGGSVSTLTIQRTQQEDSAVYLCASSLRDPEPGGQYFGPGTRLTVT.

This clone has more than one count but fewer than ten. The chain is built from TRBV14 and TRBJ1-1; D remains ambiguous. CDR1 and CDR2 (germline): SGHDN, FVKESK. CDR3 length equals 13 residues. Deletions cut 3 bases from V and 4 bases from J, with 9 bases between. DNA of the CDR3: TGTGCCAGCAGCCATGGACTTACCACTGAAGCTTTCTTT. Translation gives CASSHGLTTEAFF.

V gene TRBV10-3 combines with J gene TRBJ2-7, with 8 bases identical to TRBD1. Per germline, CDR1 ENHRY and CDR2 SYGVKD. CDR3 length: 14 residues. The V gene end was trimmed by 4 bases and the J gene end by 5 bases; junction bases not matched to a gene: 7. Written as DNA, the CDR3 is TGTGCCATCAGTGGTCGACAGGGGCTGCACGAGCAGTACTTC. Residues: CAISGRQGLHEQYF.

The chain uses TRBV9 and TRBJ2-1, with D hard to call. The germline V and J ends were trimmed by 0 bases and 4 bases, with 11 bases remaining between them. The CDR3 runs 15 residues. Germline V gives CDR1 SGDLS, CDR2 YYNGEE. CDR3 residues: CASSVAGQTYNEQFF. The CDR3 DNA is TGTGCCAGCAGCGTAGCGGGCCAGACTTACAATGAGCAGTTCTTC.

The V gene is TRBV6-5, the J gene TRBJ1-2, with TRBD1 matching 7 bases. The CDR3 totals 16 residues. Germline CDR1 reads MNHEY; CDR2 reads SVGAGI. The V and J ends lost 4 bases and 4 bases, in that order; junction bases with no gene match: 12. The CDR3 reads CASSSSGGGTAYGYTF. DNA for the CDR3: TGTGCCAGCAGTTCCTCCGGTGGCGGGACAGCCTATGGCTACACCTTC.